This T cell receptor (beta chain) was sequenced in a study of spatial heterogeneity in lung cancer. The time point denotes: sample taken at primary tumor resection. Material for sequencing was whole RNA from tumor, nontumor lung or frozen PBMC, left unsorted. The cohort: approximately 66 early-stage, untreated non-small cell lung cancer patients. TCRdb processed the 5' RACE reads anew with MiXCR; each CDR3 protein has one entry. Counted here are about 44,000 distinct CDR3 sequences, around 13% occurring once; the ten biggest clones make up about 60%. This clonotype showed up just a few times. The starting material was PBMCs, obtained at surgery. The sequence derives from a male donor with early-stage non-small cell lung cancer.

Written as DNA, the CDR3 is TGTGCCAGCAGCTTAGTAGGGTACCAAGAGACCCAGTACTTC. It yields the protein CASSLVGYQETQYF. The chain is built from TRBV7-2 and TRBJ2-5; D unresolved. The CDR3 is 14 residues long. V lost 1 base, J lost 0 bases, and 6 bases lay in between. Germline V gene data show CDR1 as SGHTA and CDR2 as FQGNSA.